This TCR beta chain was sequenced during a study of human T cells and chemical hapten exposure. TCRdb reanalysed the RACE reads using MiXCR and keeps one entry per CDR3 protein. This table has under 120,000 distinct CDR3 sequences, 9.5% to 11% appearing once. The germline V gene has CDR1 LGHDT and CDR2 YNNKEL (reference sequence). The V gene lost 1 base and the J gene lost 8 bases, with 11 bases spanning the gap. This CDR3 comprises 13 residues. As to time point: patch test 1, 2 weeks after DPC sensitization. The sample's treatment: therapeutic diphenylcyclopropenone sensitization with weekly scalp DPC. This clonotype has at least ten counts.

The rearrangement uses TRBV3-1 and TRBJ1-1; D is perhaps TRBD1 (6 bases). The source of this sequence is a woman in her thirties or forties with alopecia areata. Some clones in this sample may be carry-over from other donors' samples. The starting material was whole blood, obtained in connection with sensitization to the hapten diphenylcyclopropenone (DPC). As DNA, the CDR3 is TGTGCCAGCAGCCAAGCCGGGGACAAGGAAGCTTTCTTT. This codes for CASSQAGDKEAFF.